Presented here are 23 T cell receptor beta chains from one specimen sequenced in a study of vaccination effects on CD4 cells after COVID-19. CD4+ T cell isolation took place after nine to eleven days of culture. Either the BNT162b2 or mRNA-1273 vaccine was given to participants in two doses. Which antigens these TCRs recognize remains unknown. TCRdb keeps only in-frame clones here, not all; method: immunoSEQ multiplex PCR. The repertoire holds 47,000 or so clones, with roughly 72% as singletons. This sample comprised CD4+ T cells from PBMCs cultured without peptide, obtained after COVID-19 vaccination. The receptors originated from a human donor who received a COVID-19 vaccine.

V and J are TRBV18 and TRBJ2-5; D perhaps matches TRBD2 (6 bases). Trimming removed 2 bases at V and 1 base at J, with 14 bases between. CDR1 is KGHSH and CDR2 is LQKENI in the germline V gene. The CDR3 has 16 amino acids. CDR3 coding DNA: TGTGCCAGCTCACCAAGACTAAGCGGGTCCCAAGAGACCCAGTACTTC. Protein sequence: CASSPRLSGSQETQYF.

The chain couples TRBV7-8 to TRBJ2-3; 11 nucleotides agree with TRBD2. The CDR3 runs to 16 residues. V lost 1 base and J lost 2; bases outside the gene matches: 2. CDR1 SGHVS and CDR2 FQNEAQ come from the germline V gene. Here the CDR3 reads CASSLGSGRATDTQYF. The CDR3 DNA is TGTGCCAGCAGCTTAGGTAGCGGGAGGGCCACAGATACGCAGTATTTT.

This rearrangement joins TRBV14 to TRBJ2-1, with 8 positions matching TRBD2. CDR1 and CDR2 (germline): SGHDN, FVKESK. V lost 4 bases to trimming and J lost 7 bases; unmatched junction nucleotides: 12. The CDR3 runs to 16 residues. As DNA, the CDR3 is TGTGCCAGCAGCCTAGGAGGGACTAGAAGATTAAATGAGCAGTTCTTC. This codes for CASSLGGTRRLNEQFF.

V gene TRBV30 combines with J gene TRBJ1-6; 8 nucleotides align to TRBD1. Germline V lookup: CDR1 GTSNPN, CDR2 SVGIG (reference sequence). This CDR3 has 14 residues. V gave up 0 bases and J gave up 10 bases; unmatched junction bases: 5. The CDR3 region is CAWSVQGGGSPLHF. The CDR3 region has the DNA TGTGCCTGGAGTGTACAGGGGGGAGGATCACCCCTCCACTTT.

The chain has TRBV18 and TRBJ1-4; 7 nucleotides agree with TRBD1. This CDR3 comprises 15 residues. V shed 0 bases, J shed 5 bases, and the junction held 3 bases outside the gene matches. Looked up from germline, CDR1 is KGHSH and CDR2 is LQKENI. The CDR3 nucleotides are TGTGCCAGCTCACCACCTGCAGGGGGAAATGAAAAACTGTTTTTT. Protein product: CASSPPAGGNEKLFF.

The V call is TRBV7-9, the J call TRBJ2-7; tentatively, D is TRBD1 (6 bases). The germline gives CDR1 SEHNR, CDR2 FQNEAQ (reference sequence). Trimming cost V 3 bases and J 6 bases, with 12 bases left between them. The CDR3 is 13 residues long. CDR3 amino acids: CASSLSTGIEQYF. The DNA for the CDR3 is TGTGCCAGCAGCTTGTCCACAGGGATCGAGCAGTACTTC.

The chain carries TRBV5-5 and TRBJ1-3, with 11 positions matching TRBD1. The CDR3 runs 14 residues. J gave up 7 bases and V 6 bases, and 6 bases lay outside the gene matches. Germline CDR1 and CDR2: SGHKS and YYEKEE (reference sequence). CDR3 residues: CASIPGQGGNTIYF. CDR3 DNA: TGTGCCAGCATCCCGGGACAGGGGGGGAACACCATATATTTT.

The CDR3 sequence: CASSPPHTGANVLTF. CDR3 coding DNA: TGTGCCAGCTCACCACCCCATACTGGGGCCAACGTCCTGACTTTC. The rearrangement joins TRBV18 to TRBJ2-6; D is uncertain. The germline V gene encodes CDR1 KGHSH and CDR2 LQKENI. There are 15 residues in the CDR3. Trimming took 0 bases from V and 2 from J, leaving 5 bases between them.

The chain links TRBV30 to TRBJ2-7; D gene unclear. CDR1 and CDR2 (germline): GTSNPN, SVGIG (reference sequence). The V and J ends lost 1 base and 3 bases respectively, with 7 bases between them. The length of the CDR3 is 12 residues. The CDR3 here is CAWSGPDYEQYF. CDR3 DNA sequence: TGTGCCTGGAGTGGGCCAGACTACGAGCAGTACTTC.

This clone was seen a single time. The rearrangement links TRBV7-2 to TRBJ2-3; a weak D match, TRBD1 (6 bases). Looked up from germline, CDR1 is SGHTA and CDR2 is FQGNSA. This CDR3 has 19 residues. The ends were cut back, 3 bases at V and 0 bases at J, with 22 bases in the middle. CDR3 region: CASSLLPPGQTPSTDTQYF. CDR3 DNA sequence: TGTGCCAGCAGCTTGTTACCCCCGGGACAAACTCCTAGCACAGATACGCAGTATTTT.

The rearrangement links TRBV5-5 to TRBJ2-1, with 9 bases lining up with TRBD1. Trimming cost V 4 bases and J 0 bases; bases outside gene matches: 17. The length of the CDR3 is 20 residues. Germline V CDR1 and CDR2: SGHKS, YYEKEE (reference sequence). The chain's CDR3 is CASSEKPGQGFESSYNEQFF. The CDR3 bases are TGTGCCAGCAGCGAAAAACCGGGACAGGGATTTGAGAGCTCCTACAATGAGCAGTTCTTC.

This chain connects TRBV10-3 to TRBJ2-7, with D possibly TRBD2 on 6 matching bases. This CDR3 is 13 amino acids long. Trimming shortened V by 6 bases and J by 3 bases, and 12 bases separated the two germline ends. Germline V CDR1 and CDR2: ENHRY, SYGVKD. The CDR3 DNA reads TGTGCCATCAGGCCGGGAGACGTCTACGAGCAGTACTTC. This gives the protein CAIRPGDVYEQYF.

This rearrangement joins TRBV6-5 to TRBJ1-1, with a possible D match to TRBD1 (6 bases). The length of the CDR3 is 14 residues. The germline V and J ends were trimmed by 6 bases and 4 bases, with 15 bases remaining between them. Germline V gene sequence: CDR1 MNHEY, CDR2 SVGAGI. This CDR3 is CASRSPQGSTEAFF. The DNA of the CDR3 is TGTGCCAGCAGGAGCCCACAGGGAAGCACTGAAGCTTTCTTT.

The chain couples TRBV5-6 to TRBJ1-5; TRBD1 matches at 9 bases. The junction had 7 bases not matched to a gene; V was cut back by 3 bases and J by 3 bases. Germline CDR1 is SGHDT and CDR2 is YYEEEE. The CDR3 totals 16 residues. In nucleotides, the CDR3 is TGTGCCAGCAGCTGGGGGACAGGGTCACCCAATCAGCCCCAGCATTTT. Translation gives CASSWGTGSPNQPQHF.

This chain joins TRBV19 and TRBJ1-1; D is perhaps TRBD1 (5 bases). The germline CDR1 and CDR2 sequences are LNHDA and SQIVND (reference sequence). The CDR3 covers 12 residues. The V end was cut by 6 bases, the J end by 2 bases, with 7 bases between. The CDR3 sequence: CASRDRNTEAFF. In nucleotides, the CDR3 is TGTGCCAGTAGAGACAGAAACACTGAAGCTTTCTTT.

The V gene is TRBV7-9, the J gene TRBJ2-5; 9 nucleotides agree with TRBD2. The ends lost 5 bases at V and 1 base at J; junction bases unmatched: 2. This CDR3 is 14 amino acids long. Germline CDR1 and CDR2: SEHNR and FQNEAQ (reference sequence). The CDR3 spells CASSPSGAQETQYF. The DNA for the CDR3 is TGTGCCAGCAGCCCTAGCGGGGCCCAAGAGACCCAGTACTTC.

The chain combines TRBV2 with TRBJ1-6, with 7 bases that match TRBD1. Germline CDR1 and CDR2: SNHLY and FYNNEI. CDR3 length equals 16 residues. The junction had 10 bases not matched to a gene; V was cut back by 6 bases and J by 5 bases. The CDR3 reads CASSETGTANNSPLHF. The CDR3 DNA reads TGTGCCAGCAGCGAAACCGGGACAGCAAATAATTCACCCCTCCACTTT.

This clone was observed a handful of times. The V gene is TRBV3-1 (or the pseudogene TRBV3-2), the J gene TRBJ1-3; D not resolved. V lost 3 bases and J 4 bases, leaving 7 bases between the germline ends. The CDR3 totals 13 residues. CDR1 and CDR2 from the germline V gene are LGHDT and YNNKEL (reference sequence). CDR3 coding DNA: TGTGCCAGCAGCCACAGGCGCGGAAACACCATATATTTT. It codes for CASSHRRGNTIYF.

This clone came up a few times. This CDR3 is CASSLVGVSLHNEQFF. DNA of the CDR3: TGTGCCAGCAGCTTAGTCGGCGTAAGCCTACACAATGAGCAGTTCTTC. V and J are TRBV7-2 and TRBJ2-1; D gene uncertain. V was shortened by 1 base and J by 5 bases, with 15 bases between the two germline ends. Per the germline V gene, CDR1 is SGHTA and CDR2 is FQGNSA. The CDR3 loop spans 16 amino acids.

This sequence joins TRBV6-6 and TRBJ1-2, with D unresolved. V was cut by 4 bases and J by 4 bases, with 10 bases left in between. Germline CDR1 reads MNHNY; CDR2 reads SVGAGI (reference sequence). This CDR3 spans 13 amino acids. The CDR3 bases are TGTGCCAGCAGTTCCACCGGCGTCTATGGCTACACCTTC. Translating it yields CASSSTGVYGYTF.

The chain recombines TRBV9 with TRBJ2-5, with 10 bases matching TRBD2. V shed 4 bases, J shed 1 base, and the junction held 4 bases outside the gene matches. The V gene's germline CDR1 is SGDLS and CDR2 YYNGEE. CDR3 length: 15 amino acids. The CDR3 is CASSPRTSGQETQYF. The CDR3 DNA sequence: TGTGCCAGCAGCCCACGGACTAGCGGCCAAGAGACCCAGTACTTC.

The genes are TRBV5-4 and TRBJ2-5; either TRBD1 or TRBD2 may supply D (5 bases each). Germline CDR1 SGHNT, CDR2 YYREEE (reference sequence). V lost 0 bases and J lost 1, with 10 bases in between. CDR3 length equals 15 residues. This CDR3 reads CASSLGGRIQETQYF. The DNA of the CDR3 is TGTGCCAGCAGCTTGGGGGGACGGATCCAAGAGACCCAGTACTTC.

The V gene is TRBV20-1, the J gene TRBJ1-6; a weak D match, TRBD1 (5 bases). The length of the CDR3 is 15 residues. Germline V CDR1 and CDR2: DFQATT, SNEGSKA (reference sequence). V lost 3 bases, J lost 7 bases, and 16 bases lay in between. The CDR3 reads CSASYSGRENSPLHF. The CDR3 DNA sequence: TGCAGTGCTAGTTATTCAGGGAGAGAGAATTCACCCCTCCACTTT.